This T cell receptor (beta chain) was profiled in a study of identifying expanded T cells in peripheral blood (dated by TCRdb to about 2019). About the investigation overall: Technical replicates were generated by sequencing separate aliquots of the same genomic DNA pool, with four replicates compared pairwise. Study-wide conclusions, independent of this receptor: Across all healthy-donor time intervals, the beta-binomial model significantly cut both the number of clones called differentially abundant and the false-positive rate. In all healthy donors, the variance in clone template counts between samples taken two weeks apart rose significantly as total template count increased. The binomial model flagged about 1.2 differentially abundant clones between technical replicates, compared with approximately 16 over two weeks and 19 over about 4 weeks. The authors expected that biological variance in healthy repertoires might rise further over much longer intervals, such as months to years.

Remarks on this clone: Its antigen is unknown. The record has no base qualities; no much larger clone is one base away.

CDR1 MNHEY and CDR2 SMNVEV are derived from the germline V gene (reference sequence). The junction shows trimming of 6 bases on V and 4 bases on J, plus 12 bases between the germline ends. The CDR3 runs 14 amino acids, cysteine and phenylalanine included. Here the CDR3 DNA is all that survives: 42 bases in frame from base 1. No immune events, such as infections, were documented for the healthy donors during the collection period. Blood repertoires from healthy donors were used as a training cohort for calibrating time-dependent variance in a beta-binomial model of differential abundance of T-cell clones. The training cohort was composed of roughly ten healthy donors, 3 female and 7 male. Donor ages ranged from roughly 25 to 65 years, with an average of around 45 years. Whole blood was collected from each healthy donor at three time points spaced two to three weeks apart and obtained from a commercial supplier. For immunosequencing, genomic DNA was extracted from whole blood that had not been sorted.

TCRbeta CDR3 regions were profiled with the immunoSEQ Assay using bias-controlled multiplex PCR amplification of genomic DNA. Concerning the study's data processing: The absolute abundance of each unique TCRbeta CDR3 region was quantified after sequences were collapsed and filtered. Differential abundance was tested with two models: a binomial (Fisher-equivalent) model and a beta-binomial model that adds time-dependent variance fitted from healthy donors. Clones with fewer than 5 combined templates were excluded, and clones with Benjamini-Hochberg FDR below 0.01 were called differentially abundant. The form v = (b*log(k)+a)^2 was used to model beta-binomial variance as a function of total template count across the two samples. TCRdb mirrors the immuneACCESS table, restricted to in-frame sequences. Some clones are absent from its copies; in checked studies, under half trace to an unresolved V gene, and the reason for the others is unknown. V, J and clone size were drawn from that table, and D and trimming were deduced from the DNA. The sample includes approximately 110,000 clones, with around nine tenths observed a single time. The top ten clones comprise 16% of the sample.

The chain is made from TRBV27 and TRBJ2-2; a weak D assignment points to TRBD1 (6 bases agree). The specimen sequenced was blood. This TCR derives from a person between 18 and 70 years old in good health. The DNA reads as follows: TGTGCCAGCAGCCCAGGGGTTGGCACCGGGGAGCTGTTTTTT. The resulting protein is CASSPGVGTGELFF.